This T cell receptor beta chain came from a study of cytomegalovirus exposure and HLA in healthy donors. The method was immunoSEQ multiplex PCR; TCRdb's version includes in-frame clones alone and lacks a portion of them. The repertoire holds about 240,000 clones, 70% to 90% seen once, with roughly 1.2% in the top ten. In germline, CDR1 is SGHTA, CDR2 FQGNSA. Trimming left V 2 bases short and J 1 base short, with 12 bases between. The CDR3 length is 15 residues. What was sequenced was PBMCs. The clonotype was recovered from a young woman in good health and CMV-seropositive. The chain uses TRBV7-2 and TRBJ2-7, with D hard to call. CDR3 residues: CASSLSAVQSYEQYF. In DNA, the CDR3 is TGTGCCAGCAGCTTATCGGCGGTCCAGTCCTACGAGCAGTACTTC.